The 6 T cell receptor beta chains listed next were all sequenced from one sample in a study of T cells in women clearing cervical HPV infection. Profiled with immunoSEQ multiplex PCR; TCRdb holds only in-frame clones, not every one. Its table records 30,000 to 45,000 clones. Sequencing was performed on blood buffy coat. The receptors were gathered from a woman between 18 and 70 years old with a cervical HPV16 infection that either progressed to CIN3+ or cleared (not recorded which).

Turning to this clone: Read data end 3 residues before the CDR3 end; the end is taken from the germline J gene. The rearrangement uses TRBV5-1 and TRBJ2-1, with a weak D call TRBD1 (5 bases). From germline, CDR1 is SGHRS and CDR2 YFSETQ. The CDR3 loop spans 15 amino acids. Trimming pared 0 bases from V and 4 bases from J, leaving 11 bases between. The CDR3 loop is CASSLEGEPYNEQFF. The CDR3 bases that were read are TGCGCCAGCAGCTTGGAAGGGGAACCGTACAATGAG.

To note about this clone: The read terminates 3 residues ahead of where the CDR3 ends, so the germline J gene completes it. The V gene is TRBV7-8, the J gene TRBJ2-7; the match to TRBD2 covers 9 bases. The CDR3 has 15 residues. V lost 4 bases, J lost 0 bases, and 4 bases stayed unmatched. Per germline, CDR1 SGHVS and CDR2 FQNEAQ. The CDR3 region is CASSWGTSSSYEQYF. The DNA read from the CDR3 is TGTGCCAGCAGCTGGGGGACTAGCAGCTCCTACGAG.

In the case of this clone: From the germline J gene comes the end of the CDR3, since the read stops 3 residues before it. The chain has TRBV7-6 and TRBJ2-3, with TRBD1 matching 8 bases. Trimming removed 4 bases from V and 4 bases from J; junction bases left unmatched: 4. Germline V gives CDR1 SGHVS, CDR2 FNYEAQ. The CDR3 extends over 14 amino acids. The CDR3 here is CASSSGQGADTQYF. Incomplete CDR3 DNA: TGTGCCAGCAGCTCCGGACAGGGCGCAGATACG.

Comments on this clone: The read terminates 3 residues ahead of where the CDR3 ends, so the germline J gene completes it. The chain employs TRBV7-2 and TRBJ1-2; D perhaps matches TRBD1 (5 bases). The CDR3 contains 15 residues. The V gene's germline CDR1 is SGHTA and CDR2 FQGNSA. CDR3 sequence: CASSLAAGGNNDYTF. The part of the CDR3 DNA that was read is TGTGCCAGCAGCTTAGCGGCGGGGGGAAACAATGAC.

As concerns this clone: The CDR3 is cut off 3 residues early in the read; its end comes from the germline J gene. J is TRBJ1-2 and V is TRBV7-9; 7 nucleotides agree with TRBD1. Germline CDR1 SEHNR, CDR2 FQNEAQ (reference sequence). The CDR3 contains 15 residues. Partial CDR3 DNA: TGTGCCAGCAGCTCTTTTCAGGGGGAAGCAGATACC. Translation gives CASSSFQGEADT. The full CDR3 protein is CASSSFQGEADTYTF.

In regard to this clone: The sequence runs out 3 residues before the end of the CDR3; the remainder is reconstructed from the germline J gene. This sequence joins TRBV12-5 and TRBJ1-1, with D uncertain. The germline V and J ends were trimmed by 10 bases and 6 bases, with 18 bases remaining between them. CDR1 LGHNT and CDR2 FRNRAP come from the germline V gene. The CDR3 runs to 13 residues. The covered CDR3 bases are TGTGCTACCCCAGGAGTCAGTTCTGCTGAA. This encodes CATPGVSSAE. From start to end, the CDR3 is CATPGVSSAEAFF.